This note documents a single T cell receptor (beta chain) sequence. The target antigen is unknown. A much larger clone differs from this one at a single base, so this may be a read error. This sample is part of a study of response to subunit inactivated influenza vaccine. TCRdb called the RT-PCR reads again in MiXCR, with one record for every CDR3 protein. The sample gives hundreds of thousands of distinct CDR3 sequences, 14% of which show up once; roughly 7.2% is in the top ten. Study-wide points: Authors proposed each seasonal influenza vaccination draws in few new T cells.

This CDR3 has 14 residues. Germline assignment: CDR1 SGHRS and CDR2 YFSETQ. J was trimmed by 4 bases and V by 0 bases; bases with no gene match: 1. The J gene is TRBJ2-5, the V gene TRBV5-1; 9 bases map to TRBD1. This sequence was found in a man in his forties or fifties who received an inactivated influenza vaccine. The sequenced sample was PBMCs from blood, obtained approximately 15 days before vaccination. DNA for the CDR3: TGCGCCAGCAGCTTGGTACAGGGGGCAGAGACCCAGTACTTC. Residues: CASSLVQGAETQYF.